Below are 12 T cell receptor beta chains sequenced from a single sample in a study of shared clonotypes between healthy human individuals. TCRdb keeps only in-frame clones here, not all; method: immunoSEQ multiplex PCR. The sample includes about 820,000 clones, 90% to 95% of them seen just once. CD8 cells regarded as naive lacked CD45RO, were positively chosen for CCR7, and omitted terminally differentiated effector memory CD45RA+ cells. The specimen sequenced was naive CD8+ T cells sorted from blood. These receptors all stem from a man aged 25-45 years in good health.

The chain links TRBV7-9 to TRBJ2-1; 7 bases line up with TRBD2. Germline CDR1 is SEHNR and CDR2 is FQNEAQ (reference sequence). Trimming took 5 bases from V and 2 from J; bases not matched to a gene: 9. The CDR3 is 16 amino acids. The CDR3 loop is CASSPPTSFAYNEQFF. CDR3 DNA sequence: TGTGCCAGCAGCCCACCGACTAGCTTCGCCTACAATGAGCAGTTCTTC.

This clone is a singleton in its sample. This chain links TRBV28 with TRBJ1-5; maybe TRBD1 (5 bases). CDR3 length equals 15 residues. CDR1 and CDR2 (germline): MDHEN, SYDVKM. V was cut by 7 bases and J by 0 bases, with 13 bases left in between. CDR3 coding DNA: TGTGCCAGCACAACCGCGACAGTTAGCAATCAGCCCCAGCATTTT. This gives the protein CASTTATVSNQPQHF.

The chain employs TRBV27 and TRBJ2-7; TRBD2 matches 7 bases. CDR3 length: 15 amino acids. Per the germline V gene, CDR1 is MNHEY and CDR2 is SMNVEV (reference sequence). The V segment lost 5 bases and the J segment 5 bases; nucleotides outside the gene matches: 12. The CDR3 is CASSQLVAGVHEQYF. The CDR3, as DNA: TGTGCCAGCAGTCAACTAGTGGCGGGAGTTCACGAGCAGTACTTC.

The J gene is TRBJ2-5, the V gene TRBV27; 8 nucleotides align to TRBD1. The V segment lost 3 bases and the J segment 2 bases; nucleotides outside the gene matches: 14. Germline CDR1 and CDR2: MNHEY and SMNVEV (reference sequence). The CDR3 runs 18 residues. CDR3 nucleotide sequence: TGTGCCAGCAGTTTTCTACAGGGGGACTGGAGCGGTCAAGAGACCCAGTACTTC. Amino acids: CASSFLQGDWSGQETQYF.

This chain joins TRBV7-8 and TRBJ2-7, with no clear D. This CDR3 comprises 15 residues. CDR1 is SGHVS and CDR2 is FQNEAQ in the germline V gene. Trimming stripped 4 bases from V and 0 bases from J, with 13 bases between. The CDR3 spells CASSSSLATSYEQYF. The CDR3, as DNA: TGTGCCAGCAGCTCCAGCTTGGCTACCTCCTACGAGCAGTACTTC.

The chain employs TRBV25-1 and TRBJ2-6; D perhaps matches TRBD1 (5 bases). CDR1 MGHDK and CDR2 SYGVNS come from the germline V gene. The CDR3 contains 17 residues. Trimming cost V 5 bases and J 5 bases, with 19 bases left between them. The CDR3 nucleotides are TGTGCCAGCAGTACTCGATGTGGACAAAGTCGGGCCAACGTCCTGACTTTC. As protein: CASSTRCGQSRANVLTF.

The chain combines TRBV7-6 with TRBJ2-5; 11 bases agree with TRBD2. V dropped 4 bases and J dropped 1; count of bases not matched to a gene: 5. The CDR3 contains 16 residues. Looked up from germline, CDR1 is SGHVS and CDR2 is FNYEAQ. The DNA for the CDR3 is TGTGCCAGCAGCTCCCCCGGACTAGCGGGCCAAGAGACCCAGTACTTC. Its translation is CASSSPGLAGQETQYF.

This clone came up a few times. Other DNA sequences from this sample encode an identical CDR3 as well. The rearrangement uses TRBV25-1 and TRBJ2-7; possibly TRBD2 for D (6 bases). The CDR3 loop spans 11 amino acids. Per the germline V gene, CDR1 is MGHDK and CDR2 is SYGVNS. Trimming stripped 6 bases from V and 4 bases from J, with 7 bases between. The CDR3 DNA reads TGTGCCAGCAGCGGGAGTTACGAGCAGTACTTC. This encodes CASSGSYEQYF.

On this clone itself: One end of the junction varies from germline; a read error may be responsible. The chain combines TRBV7-9 with TRBJ2-3; the D gene could be TRBD1 or TRBD2 (6 bases each). Germline V lookup: CDR1 SEHNR, CDR2 FQNEAQ (reference sequence). This CDR3 is 16 amino acids long. The CDR3 DNA reads as TGTGCCAGCAGCTCACCACTTACCGGGGGCACTGATACGCAGTATTTT. Translated, it gives CASSSPLTGGTDTQYF.

This sequence joins TRBV5-6 and TRBJ2-7; D gene ambiguous. Germline loops: CDR1 SGHDT, CDR2 YYEEEE. V gave up 0 bases and J gave up 0 bases, with 7 bases separating them. This CDR3 has 14 residues. The DNA for the CDR3 is TGTGCCAGCAGCTTGGTGGCAGACTCCTACGAGCAGTACTTC. Its protein is CASSLVADSYEQYF.

The J gene is TRBJ2-7, the V gene TRBV28; TRBD2 matches 7 bases. CDR3 length equals 14 residues. Germline CDR1 reads MDHEN; CDR2 reads SYDVKM. V shed 5 bases, J shed 6 bases, and the junction held 10 bases outside the gene matches. The DNA for the CDR3 is TGTGCCAGCAGTACGGTAGCGGGTGAGGGCGAGCAGTACTTC. It encodes CASSTVAGEGEQYF.

This clone has just a few counts. Other DNA sequences in the sample encode the same CDR3. The V gene is TRBV7-6, the J gene TRBJ2-7; D is ambiguous. Trimming took off 3 bases at V and 2 bases at J, with 8 bases between the two ends. Germline V CDR1 and CDR2: SGHVS, FNYEAQ. This CDR3 has 13 residues. In DNA form, the CDR3 reads TGTGCCAGCAGCTTTGGGGAAACCTACGAGCAGTACTTC. Amino acids: CASSFGETYEQYF.